A single sample is the source of the 19 T cell receptor beta chains below, sequenced in a study of regulatory T cells in long-lasting Graves disease. Described time point: persistent/refractory GD, antithyroid drugs over 5 years with positive TRAb. PBMC RNA was the source of the TCR library. Libraries of TCR beta came from iRepertoire HTBI primers plus Arm-PCR of CDR3 regions. Via MiXCR, TCRdb re-called the multiplex PCR reads, giving one row per CDR3 protein. The table shows about 400,000 distinct CDR3 sequences, with around 21% occurring only once. This specimen was peripheral blood mononuclear cells (PBMCs), taken when the disease was refractory, from a patient treated with antithyroid drugs. These receptors were collected from a female donor with Graves disease.

V gene TRBV20-1 combines with J gene TRBJ1-1; D gene uncertain. V was trimmed by 3 bases and J by 2 bases, leaving 4 bases between them. The germline CDR1 and CDR2 sequences are DFQATT and SNEGSKA (reference sequence). The CDR3 is made up of 11 amino acids. Written as DNA, the CDR3 is TGCAGTGCTAGGGGAAACACTGAAGCTTTCTTT. Its translation is CSARGNTEAFF.

About this clonotype itself: A clone one base away is much larger, so this may be a read error. V gene TRBV3-1 combines with J gene TRBJ1-5; a weak D match, TRBD1 (5 bases). Germline V CDR1 and CDR2: LGHDT, YNNKEL (reference sequence). The CDR3 sequence is 15 residues long. CDR3 region: CASSQDWRGNQPPHF. The DNA for the CDR3 is TGTGCCAGCAGCCAAGATTGGAGGGGCAATCAGCCCCCGCATTTT.

As for this clonotype: A much larger clone lies one base from this, so it may be a read error. The chain uses TRBV6-9 and TRBJ1-1; 7 bases fit TRBD1. Germline V lookup: CDR1 MNHGY, CDR2 SVAAGI. The length of the CDR3 is 16 residues. Trimming cost V 4 bases and J 0 bases; bases outside gene matches: 8. The CDR3 DNA follows: TGTGCCAGCAGTTCAAATGGACAGGCGTTGAACACTGAAGCTTTCTTT. It specifies CASSSNGQALNTEAFF.

This clonotype was seen only once. This chain links TRBV6-5 with TRBJ2-1; 15 nucleotides align to TRBD2. Trimming removed 4 bases from V and 2 bases from J; junction bases left unmatched: 6. Germline V gene sequence: CDR1 MNHEY, CDR2 SVGAGI. The CDR3 contains 18 residues. CDR3 in DNA: TGTGCCAGCAGTTCCGGGACTAGCGGGAGGCGGACCTACAATGAGCAGTTCTTC. Its translation: CASSSGTSGRRTYNEQFF.

This clonotype was observed a few times. The chain links TRBV5-1 to TRBJ2-7, with D possibly TRBD2 on 6 matching bases. V was shortened by 0 bases and J by 5 bases, with 27 bases between the two germline ends. The CDR3 is made up of 19 amino acids. Germline loops: CDR1 SGHRS, CDR2 YFSETQ. In DNA form, the CDR3 reads TGCGCCAGCAGCTTGGTCGGGAGACCCGGAACTAATCCACGACACGAGCAGTACTTC. Translation gives CASSLVGRPGTNPRHEQYF.

V gene TRBV6-1 combines with J gene TRBJ1-2, with 12 bases identical to TRBD1. The V gene's germline CDR1 is MNHNS and CDR2 SASEGT. With 11 bases clipped from V and 8 bases from J, the junction kept 9 bases outside the gene matches. This CDR3 is built from 13 residues. This chain's CDR3 is CAATGQGARGYTF. The CDR3 DNA is TGTGCCGCCACGGGACAGGGGGCGCGGGGCTACACCTTC.

This clonotype was counted ten times or more. The gene calls are TRBV28 and TRBJ2-5; TRBD1 is a possible D gene (5 bases). The germline V gene encodes CDR1 MDHEN and CDR2 SYDVKM. This CDR3 region has 15 residues. Trimming took 3 bases from V and 3 from J, leaving 14 bases between them. CDR3 sequence: CASSFHLQGEETQYF. The CDR3 bases are TGTGCCAGCAGTTTCCACCTGCAGGGTGAAGAGACCCAGTACTTC.

This clonotype showed up many times. This chain connects TRBV7-2 to TRBJ1-2; 7 positions match TRBD1. This CDR3 contains 15 residues. Unmatched junction bases numbered 10, after V lost 4 bases and J lost 5 bases. Germline assignment: CDR1 SGHTA and CDR2 FQGNSA. CDR3 in DNA: TGTGCCAGCAGCTCTAGTACGACAGGGCCTTATGGCTACACCTTC. It encodes CASSSSTTGPYGYTF. The complete variable domain, with remaining parts taken from reference TRBV7-2 and TRBJ1-2, reads GAGVSQSPSNKVTEKGKDVELRCDPISGHTALYWYRQSLGQGLEFLIYFQGNSAPDKSGLPSDRFSAERTGGSVSTLTIQRTQQEDSAVYLCASSSSTTGPYGYTFGSGTRLTVV.

This sequence joins TRBV27 and TRBJ2-1, with 10 bases lining up with TRBD2. The length of the CDR3 is 17 residues. Germline loops: CDR1 MNHEY, CDR2 SMNVEV (reference sequence). With 7 bases clipped from V and 3 bases from J, the junction kept 12 bases outside the gene matches. In DNA form, the CDR3 reads TGTGCCAGCAAGGGAATAGCGGGGGGAGGGGTCTACAATGAGCAGTTCTTC. Its translation is CASKGIAGGGVYNEQFF.

Here the CDR3 DNA reads TGCAGTGCTAACCTAGGAGCGGGGGGTTTAAGGTCCCAGCATTTT. This translates into CSANLGAGGLRSQHF. The chain links TRBV20-1 to TRBJ1-5; D perhaps matches TRBD1 (5 bases). There are 15 residues in the CDR3. The V gene lost 4 bases and the J gene lost 11 bases, with 24 bases spanning the gap. CDR1 is DFQATT, CDR2 SNEGSKA, per germline (reference sequence).

There are many counts of this clonotype. The CDR3 spells CASSPSGRAYEQYF. The CDR3 region has the DNA TGTGCCAGCAGCCCTAGCGGGAGGGCCTACGAGCAGTACTTC. This chain joins TRBV28 and TRBJ2-7; TRBD2 matches at 12 bases. The trim removed 6 bases at V and 2 bases at J, leaving 2 bases unmatched. This CDR3 has 14 residues. CDR1 MDHEN and CDR2 SYDVKM come from the germline V gene.

The chain carries TRBV6-1 and TRBJ1-5; no clear D. CDR3 length: 13 amino acids. Trimming cost V 10 bases and J 0 bases, with 10 bases left between them. Germline V CDR1 and CDR2: MNHNS, SASEGT. The CDR3 is CATGLYSNQPQHF. CDR3 coding DNA: TGTGCCACCGGACTTTATAGCAATCAGCCCCAGCATTTT.

Comments on this clonotype: A junction boundary mismatches the germline segment, possibly from a read error. J is TRBJ2-2 and V is TRBV6-5; the D gene is possibly TRBD2 (6 bases). This CDR3 spans 14 amino acids. The germline V gene has CDR1 MNHEY and CDR2 SVGAGI. The DNA for the CDR3 is TGTGCCAGCAGTTACTCTGCGGGTGCCGGGGGGCTGTTTTTT. Translating it yields CASSYSAGAGGLFF.

This clonotype came up a few times. The V and J genes are TRBV29-1 and TRBJ2-7; 8 bases agree with TRBD2. Germline CDR1 and CDR2: SQVTM and ANQGSEA. V lost 4 bases, J lost 2 bases, and 10 bases stayed unmatched. This CDR3 is 15 amino acids long. The CDR3 coding sequence is TGCAGCGTTGTACTAGCGGAGGGACCCGCCTACGAGCAGTACTTC. Protein product: CSVVLAEGPAYEQYF.

The chain employs TRBV15 and TRBJ1-1, with D unclear. The V end was cut by 4 bases, the J end by 3 bases, with 15 bases between. The CDR3 runs to 15 residues. Germline-derived CDR1 and CDR2 are LNHNV and YYDKDF (reference sequence). CDR3 sequence reads: CATSTRRGGDTEAFF. CDR3 bases: TGTGCCACCAGCACCAGACGCGGAGGAGACACTGAAGCTTTCTTT.

V gene TRBV7-2 combines with J gene TRBJ2-6; the D gene is possibly TRBD2 (5 bases). The germline V and J ends were trimmed by 0 bases and 2 bases, with 8 bases remaining between them. This CDR3 region has 16 residues. Germline CDR1 is SGHTA and CDR2 is FQGNSA. CDR3 amino acids: CASSLAGLAGANVLTF. The CDR3 nucleotides read TGTGCCAGCAGCTTAGCCGGACTCGCTGGGGCCAACGTCCTGACTTTC. The variable domain in full, completed from reference TRBV7-2 and TRBJ2-6, reads GAGVSQSPSNKVTEKGKDVELRCDPISGHTALYWYRQSLGQGLEFLIYFQGNSAPDKSGLPSDRFSAERTGGSVSTLTIQRTQQEDSAVYLCASSLAGLAGANVLTFGAGSRLTVL.

The chain is built from TRBV7-9 and TRBJ2-4; the D gene is possibly TRBD2 (5 bases). Per the germline V gene, CDR1 is SEHNR and CDR2 is FQNEAQ (reference sequence). There are 15 residues in the CDR3. With 0 bases removed from V and 6 bases from J, the gap between germline ends came to 12 bases. In DNA, the CDR3 is TGTGCCAGCAGCTTAGCAACGGGCGGGTTAAACATTCAGTACTTC. Residues: CASSLATGGLNIQYF.

Ten or more counts support this clonotype. This chain joins TRBV28 and TRBJ2-7; D ambiguous. V was trimmed by 1 base and J by 2 bases, leaving 18 bases between them. CDR3 length equals 17 residues. Per the germline V gene, CDR1 is MDHEN and CDR2 is SYDVKM. CDR3 region: CASSLSSFSFSPYEQYF. CDR3 sequence (DNA): TGTGCCAGCAGTTTATCGAGCTTTAGCTTTTCACCCTACGAGCAGTACTTC.

The chain recombines TRBV12-3 or TRBV12-4 with TRBJ1-3; no reliable D call. The CDR3 has 16 residues. V was pared by 5 bases and J by 3 bases, with 17 bases between. The CDR3 nucleotides read TGTGCCAGCAGTGCGGGCCTACAATTTTTTGGAAACACCATATATTTT. Translating it yields CASSAGLQFFGNTIYF.